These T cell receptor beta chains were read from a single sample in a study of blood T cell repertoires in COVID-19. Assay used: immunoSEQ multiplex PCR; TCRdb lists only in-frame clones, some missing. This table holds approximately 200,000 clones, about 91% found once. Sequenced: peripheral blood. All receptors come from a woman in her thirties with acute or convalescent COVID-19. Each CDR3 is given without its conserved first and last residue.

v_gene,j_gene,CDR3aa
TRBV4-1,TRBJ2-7,ASSQEDGRDEQY
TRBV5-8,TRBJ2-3,ASSAQLTSGKDTQY
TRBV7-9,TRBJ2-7,ASSLAEREQY
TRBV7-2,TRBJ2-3,ASSLYSSTQY
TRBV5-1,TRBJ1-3,ASSFAGTGNTIY
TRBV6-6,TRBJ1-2,ASTGQVVSGYT
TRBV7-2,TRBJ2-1,ASSRGLAVYNEQF
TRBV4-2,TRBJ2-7,ASSQLLADYEQY
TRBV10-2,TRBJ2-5,ASSESWTSGMQETQY
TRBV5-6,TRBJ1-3,ASSLAIGNTIY
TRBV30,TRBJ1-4,AWSNRQGSNEKLF
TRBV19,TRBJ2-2,ASGGDSGGELF
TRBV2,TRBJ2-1,ASSEGAGEQF
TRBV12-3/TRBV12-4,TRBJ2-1,ASSFVQGTEQF
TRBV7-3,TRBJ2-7,ASSLGLDPSSYEQY
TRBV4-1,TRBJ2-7,ASSQDGGAGRSSYEQY
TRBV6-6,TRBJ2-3,ASSYAEPSDTQY
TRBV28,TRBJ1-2,ASSLLQGASTYGYT
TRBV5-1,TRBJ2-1,ASSIPSNEQF
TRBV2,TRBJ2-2,ASSWTGSRELF
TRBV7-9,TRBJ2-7,ASGGGLVYEQY
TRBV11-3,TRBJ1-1,ASSSGQPVAEAF
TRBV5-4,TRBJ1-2,ASRSARGPREGYT
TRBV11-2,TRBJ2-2,ASSLDPRSGELF
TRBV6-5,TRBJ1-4,ASRPRQGAYEKLF